Listed here are 31 T cell receptor beta chains from one sample, sequenced in a study of patients and donors after allogeneic stem cell transplantation. TCRdb analysed the RT-PCR reads with MiXCR anew, one entry per CDR3 protein. The sample has approximately 31,000 distinct CDR3 sequences, roughly a third seen once; the top ten hold less than 85%. Material: blood, either unsorted or a sorted T cell fraction (not recorded which). The receptors derive from a human donor who was either an allogeneic HSCT recipient or a stem cell or donor lymphocyte infusion donor (not recorded which). It is not recorded whose cells these are; they may come from a transplant donor.

The chain carries TRBV10-3 and TRBJ1-1; no reliable D call. Germline V gene lookup returns CDR1 ENHRY and CDR2 SYGVKD. This CDR3 spans 13 amino acids. V lost 4 bases, J lost 3 bases, and 9 bases lay in between. The CDR3 DNA reads TGTGCCATCAGTGTATACAGCGACACTGAAGCTTTCTTT. It specifies CAISVYSDTEAFF.

The gene calls are TRBV15 and TRBJ1-4; no firm D call. In germline, CDR1 is LNHNV, CDR2 YYDKDF (reference sequence). The length of the CDR3 is 14 residues. Trimming took 0 bases from V and 8 from J, leaving 10 bases between them. The CDR3 DNA reads TGTGCCACCAGCAGAGATAGGATGGAGGAAAAACTGTTTTTT. Translating it yields CATSRDRMEEKLFF.

The CDR3 DNA reads as TGCAGTGCTAGATCCGATTCCAACACCATATATTTT. Protein product: CSARSDSNTIYF. The V gene is TRBV20-1, the J gene TRBJ1-3, with D hard to call. The CDR3 spans 12 residues. Trimming took off 2 bases at V and 7 bases at J, with 9 bases between the two ends. Germline assignment: CDR1 DFQATT and CDR2 SNEGSKA (reference sequence).

The chain links TRBV20-1 to TRBJ2-7, with D tentatively TRBD1 (6 bases). The V gene lost 5 bases and the J gene lost 3 bases, with 17 bases spanning the gap. Germline V lookup: CDR1 DFQATT, CDR2 SNEGSKA (reference sequence). The CDR3 covers 14 residues. The CDR3 nucleotides read TGCAGTGCTTGCCTCCCAGGGGAGAACTACGAGCAGTACTTC. This codes for CSACLPGENYEQYF.

The sample holds a few counts of this clonotype. The conserved closing phenylalanine or tryptophan is absent in this CDR3, likely reflecting a read error. No DNA is shown, since the ends of the CDR3 on it are uncertain; the CDR3 is the one TCRdb lists. V gene TRBV3-1 combines with J gene TRBJ1-2. Looked up from germline, CDR1 is LGHDT and CDR2 is YNNKEL (reference sequence). The CDR3 has 11 residues if both end residues are counted. The CDR3 sequence is CASSQGRLTFL.

The gene calls are TRBV5-1 and TRBJ2-1; no clear D gene. The germline CDR1 and CDR2 sequences are SGHRS and YFSETQ. V lost 3 bases, J lost 4 bases, and 8 bases lay in between. This CDR3 has 13 amino acids. CDR3 protein: CASSSEFYNEQFF. The CDR3 nucleotides read TGCGCCAGCAGCTCTGAGTTTTACAATGAGCAGTTCTTC.

The sample holds a few counts of this clonotype. The V gene is TRBV5-1, the J gene TRBJ2-1; D call uncertain. V was clipped by 4 bases and J by 4 bases, with 6 bases between them. Germline CDR1 is SGHRS and CDR2 is YFSETQ. The CDR3 is made up of 12 amino acids. The CDR3 region is CASSPVYNEQFF. In nucleotides, the CDR3 is TGCGCCAGCAGCCCCGTTTACAATGAGCAGTTCTTC.

The chain combines TRBV5-1 with TRBJ1-1; D is unclear. CDR3 size: 16 residues. The germline CDR1 and CDR2 sequences are SGHRS and YFSETQ. The V end lost 2 bases, the J end lost 1 base, and 15 bases lay between the germline ends. CDR3 region: CASSFLLGGGNTEAFF. CDR3 DNA: TGCGCCAGCAGCTTCCTCCTGGGAGGCGGGAACACTGAAGCTTTCTTT.

The CDR3: CASSREGRTDTQYF. Here the CDR3 DNA reads TGCGCCAGCAGCCGGGAGGGCCGGACAGATACGCAGTATTTT. The J gene is TRBJ2-3, the V gene TRBV4-3, with TRBD2 matching 7 bases. The CDR3 is made up of 14 amino acids. From germline, CDR1 is LGHNA and CDR2 YSLEER. The J segment lost 3 bases and the V segment lost 4 bases, leaving 4 bases of the junction unmatched.

V and J are TRBV7-9 and TRBJ1-2; TRBD1 is a possible D gene (5 bases). The ends were cut back, 5 bases at V and 4 bases at J, with 17 bases in the middle. CDR1 and CDR2 (germline): SEHNR, FQNEAQ (reference sequence). The CDR3 runs to 15 residues. In nucleotides, the CDR3 is TGTGCCAGCAGCCCCCTTGGGCGGGGGAGCTATGGCTACACCTTC. It translates to CASSPLGRGSYGYTF.

This sequence joins TRBV5-5 and TRBJ2-7; D possibly matches TRBD1 or TRBD2 (6 bases each). CDR3 length: 14 residues. V was clipped by 2 bases and J by 6 bases, with 15 bases between them. Germline V gives CDR1 SGHKS, CDR2 YYEKEE (reference sequence). The CDR3 nucleotides read TGTGCCAGCAGCTTCTATGGGGGGCTCCTCGAGCAGTACGTC. This translates into CASSFYGGLLEQYV.

This clonotype was seen a handful of times. V is TRBV7-9 and J is TRBJ1-2; no clear D gene. V shed 3 bases and J shed 4 bases, with 12 bases lying between them. The CDR3 runs 14 residues. CDR1 SEHNR and CDR2 FQNEAQ come from the germline V gene (reference sequence). CDR3 coding DNA: TGTGCCAGCAGCTTGGCGGGCGCAAGCTATGGCTACACCTTC. Translated, it gives CASSLAGASYGYTF.

The chain is built from TRBV25-1 and TRBJ1-2; D call uncertain. Between the trimmed V and J ends, which lost 4 bases and 4 bases, there was a span of 7 bases. The length of the CDR3 is 12 residues. The germline gives CDR1 MGHDK, CDR2 SYGVNS. CDR3 protein: CASSVGLYGYTF. As DNA, the CDR3 is TGTGCCAGCAGTGTCGGACTCTATGGCTACACCTTC.

This clonotype was seen repeatedly, ten times or more. The V call is TRBV28, the J call TRBJ1-4; D unresolved. The CDR3 covers 11 residues. The germline gives CDR1 MDHEN, CDR2 SYDVKM. Trimming removed 6 bases from V and 8 bases from J, with 7 bases in between. CDR3: CASRGREKLFF. The CDR3 DNA reads TGTGCCAGCAGGGGTAGAGAAAAACTGTTTTTT.

The rearrangement joins TRBV20-1 to TRBJ2-7; tentative D call: TRBD2 (6 bases). The CDR3 runs 15 residues. Trimming stripped 7 bases from V and 2 bases from J, with 21 bases between. Germline V gene data show CDR1 as DFQATT and CDR2 as SNEGSKA (reference sequence). The CDR3 nucleotides read TGCAGTGTCTCTCAGGCGGGAAAAGGGACCTACGAGCAGTACTTC. Translating gives CSVSQAGKGTYEQYF.

The CDR3 here is CASSLVGTRAYNEQFF. The CDR3 DNA follows: TGTGCCAGCAGCTTAGTAGGGACTAGAGCCTACAATGAGCAGTTCTTC. The V and J genes are TRBV7-8 and TRBJ2-1, with 8 nucleotides matching TRBD2. The CDR3 extends over 16 amino acids. CDR1 SGHVS and CDR2 FQNEAQ come from the germline V gene. The junction had 4 bases not matched to a gene; V was cut back by 1 base and J by 2 bases.

The CDR3: CASSLARNYGYTF. In DNA, the CDR3 is TGTGCCAGCAGCTTAGCTAGGAATTATGGCTACACCTTC. This chain joins TRBV7-2 and TRBJ1-2; D ambiguous. Germline CDR1 reads SGHTA; CDR2 reads FQGNSA. The CDR3 consists of 13 residues. The germline V and J ends were trimmed by 0 bases and 5 bases, with 7 bases remaining between them.

This clonotype was counted between two and nine times. The chain carries TRBV7-9 and TRBJ2-5; D gene unclear. The CDR3 consists of 11 residues. V was clipped by 5 bases and J by 12 bases, with 13 bases between them. Germline-derived CDR1 and CDR2 are SEHNR and FQNEAQ (reference sequence). CDR3 amino acids: CASSLRSKKYF. CDR3 nucleotide sequence: TGTGCCAGCAGCCTCAGGTCGAAAAAGTACTTC.

This clonotype has just a few counts. The rearrangement uses TRBV4-2 and TRBJ2-2, with D possibly being TRBD2 (5 bases). CDR1 and CDR2 from the germline V gene are LGHNA and YNFKEQ. The CDR3 spans 17 residues. V shed 1 base and J shed 6 bases, with 18 bases lying between them. CDR3 DNA: TGTGCCAGCAGCCAAGTGAAGGAGGCTAGCAATGCCGGGGAGCTGTTTTTT. Translation: CASSQVKEASNAGELFF.

The genes are TRBV10-3 and TRBJ1-2; no clear D gene. The CDR3 runs 16 residues. V was shortened by 4 bases and J by 0 bases, with 15 bases between the two germline ends. Per the germline V gene, CDR1 is ENHRY and CDR2 is SYGVKD. The CDR3, as DNA: TGTGCCATCAGTGTTCAGGCTATACCATCTAACTATGGCTACACCTTC. Protein product: CAISVQAIPSNYGYTF.

Only a few counts were recorded for this clonotype. The chain combines TRBV12-3 or TRBV12-4 with TRBJ2-1, with D hard to call. The CDR3 contains 12 residues. Trimming shortened V by 2 bases and J by 10 bases, and 9 bases separated the two germline ends. DNA of the CDR3: TGTGCCAGCAGTTTAACCGCTGGCGAGCAGTTCTTC. Translating gives CASSLTAGEQFF.

This clonotype turned up a few times. V is TRBV20-1 and J is TRBJ1-5; TRBD1 is a possible D gene (6 bases). V lost 5 bases to trimming and J lost 5 bases, with 13 bases between them. This CDR3 region has 13 residues. Germline V gives CDR1 DFQATT, CDR2 SNEGSKA (reference sequence). The CDR3 nucleotides are TGCAGTGCTCGGCGGACAGTTTATCAGCCCCAGCATTTT. This translates into CSARRTVYQPQHF.

This clonotype came up a few times. V usage is TRBV27 and J usage is TRBJ1-1; D unresolved. Germline V gene data show CDR1 as MNHEY and CDR2 as SMNVEV (reference sequence). The CDR3 runs to 13 residues. Trimming removed 2 bases at V and 3 bases at J, with 7 bases between. The CDR3 spells CASSLVRDTEAFF. CDR3 nucleotide sequence: TGTGCCAGCAGTTTAGTGCGGGACACTGAAGCTTTCTTT.

The chain has TRBV25-1 and TRBJ2-7, with D hard to call. Germline CDR1 reads MGHDK; CDR2 reads SYGVNS. The CDR3 has 13 amino acids. V was cut by 8 bases and J by 4 bases, with 15 bases left in between. For the CDR3, the DNA is TGTGCCAGCCCGCCAATCGGACCTTACGAGCAGTACGTC. Translated, it gives CASPPIGPYEQYV.

The rearrangement uses TRBV25-1 and TRBJ1-1; D not certain. The V and J ends lost 5 bases and 6 bases respectively, with 16 bases between them. From germline, CDR1 is MGHDK and CDR2 SYGVNS. This CDR3 is built from 14 residues. The CDR3 sequence: CASSRGSERPEAFF. CDR3 DNA sequence: TGTGCCAGCAGTCGAGGAAGTGAGAGGCCTGAAGCTTTCTTT.

The chain couples TRBV4-1 to TRBJ2-1; the match to TRBD1 covers 7 bases. There are 16 residues in the CDR3. CDR1 and CDR2 (germline): MGHRA, YSYEKL. Trimming at V came to 0 bases and at J to 3 bases, leaving 5 bases not matched to a gene. CDR3 amino acids: CASSQDSGTVYNEQFF. In DNA form, the CDR3 reads TGCGCCAGCAGCCAAGACTCCGGGACAGTCTACAATGAGCAGTTCTTC.

The chain couples TRBV4-3 to TRBJ2-2; D is uncertain. V lost 0 bases to trimming and J lost 6 bases, with 8 bases between them. There are 14 residues in the CDR3. Germline V lookup: CDR1 LGHNA, CDR2 YSLEER. The CDR3 bases are TGCGCCAGCAGCCAAGACTTCCTCGCCGGGGAGCTGTTTTTT. Translating it yields CASSQDFLAGELFF.

This chain joins TRBV24-1 and TRBJ1-2; the D is unclear. CDR1 and CDR2 from the germline V gene are KGHDR and SFDVKD. The CDR3 contains 18 residues. Trimming cost V 3 bases and J 3 bases, with 22 bases left between them. The CDR3: CATSDPGGPDGRDYGYTF. CDR3 in DNA: TGTGCCACCAGTGATCCAGGAGGGCCCGACGGAAGGGACTATGGCTACACCTTC.

The rearrangement joins TRBV3-1 to TRBJ2-2; tentative D call: TRBD1 (5 bases). V lost 8 bases to trimming and J lost 3 bases, with 13 bases between them. CDR1 and CDR2 (germline): LGHDT, YNNKEL (reference sequence). CDR3 length: 14 amino acids. This chain's CDR3 is CASQTAPYTGELFF. DNA of the CDR3: TGTGCCAGCCAGACAGCCCCTTACACCGGGGAGCTGTTTTTT.

As to this clonotype: The missing conserved phenylalanine or tryptophan at the end of this CDR3 makes a read error likely. The rearrangement joins TRBV7-9 to TRBJ2-1; D possibly corresponds to TRBD2 (5 bases). CDR1 and CDR2 (germline): SEHNR, FQNEAQ (reference sequence). Trimming took off 7 bases at V and 5 bases at J, with 15 bases between the two ends. This CDR3 is 14 amino acids long. The CDR3 loop reads CASNSNGLDNEQFL. In DNA form, the CDR3 reads TGTGCCAGCAACTCGAACGGACTCGACAATGAGCAGTTCTTG.

V is TRBV5-1 and J is TRBJ1-2, with TRBD1 as a possible D gene (5 bases). V was shortened by 0 bases and J by 6 bases, with 12 bases between the two germline ends. CDR1 SGHRS and CDR2 YFSETQ come from the germline V gene. The length of the CDR3 is 14 residues. The CDR3 spells CASSLDTLGDGYTF. In DNA form, the CDR3 reads TGCGCCAGCAGCTTGGACACTCTAGGGGATGGCTACACCTTC. The entire variable domain, with the rest obtained from reference TRBV5-1 and TRBJ1-2, is as follows: KAGVTQTPRYLIKTRGQQVTLSCSPISGHRSVSWYQQTPGQGLQFLFEYFSETQRNKGNFPGRFSGRQFSNSRSEMNVSTLELGDSALYLCASSLDTLGDGYTFGSGTRLTVV.